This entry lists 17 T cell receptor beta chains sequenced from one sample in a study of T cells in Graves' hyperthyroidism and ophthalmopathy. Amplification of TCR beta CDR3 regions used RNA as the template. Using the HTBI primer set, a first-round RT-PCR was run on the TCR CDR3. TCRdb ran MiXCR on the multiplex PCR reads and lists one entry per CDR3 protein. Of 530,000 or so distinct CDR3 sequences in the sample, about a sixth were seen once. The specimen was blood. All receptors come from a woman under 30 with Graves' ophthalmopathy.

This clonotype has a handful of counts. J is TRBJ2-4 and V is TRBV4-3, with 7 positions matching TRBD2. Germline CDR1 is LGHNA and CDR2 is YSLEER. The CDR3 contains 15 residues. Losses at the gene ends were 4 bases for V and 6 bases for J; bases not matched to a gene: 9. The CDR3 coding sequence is TGCGCCAGCAGCCGGACTAGGGAGCCTAGAAACATTCAGTACTTC. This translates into CASSRTREPRNIQYF.

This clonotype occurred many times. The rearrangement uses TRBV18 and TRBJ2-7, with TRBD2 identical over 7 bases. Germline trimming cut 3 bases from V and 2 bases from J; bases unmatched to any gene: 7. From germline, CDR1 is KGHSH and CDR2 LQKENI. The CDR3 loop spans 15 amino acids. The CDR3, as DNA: TGTGCCAGCTCACCGCGGGCAGCGGGGCCCTACGAGCAGTACTTC. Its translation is CASSPRAAGPYEQYF.

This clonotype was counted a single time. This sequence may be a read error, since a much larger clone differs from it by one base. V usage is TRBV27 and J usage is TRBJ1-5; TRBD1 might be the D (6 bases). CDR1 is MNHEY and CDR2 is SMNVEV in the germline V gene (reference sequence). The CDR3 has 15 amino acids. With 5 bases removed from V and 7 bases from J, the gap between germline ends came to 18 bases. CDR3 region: CASSPLGKGGQPQHF. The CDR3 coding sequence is TGTGCCAGCAGTCCCCTGGGGAAGGGGGGCCAGCCCCAGCATTTT.

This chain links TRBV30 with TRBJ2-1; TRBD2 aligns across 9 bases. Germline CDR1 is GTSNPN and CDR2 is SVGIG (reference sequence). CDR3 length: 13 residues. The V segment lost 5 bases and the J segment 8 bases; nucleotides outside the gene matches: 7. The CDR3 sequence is CAWAGGRGDEQFF. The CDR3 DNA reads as TGTGCCTGGGCGGGAGGGCGAGGCGATGAGCAGTTCTTC.

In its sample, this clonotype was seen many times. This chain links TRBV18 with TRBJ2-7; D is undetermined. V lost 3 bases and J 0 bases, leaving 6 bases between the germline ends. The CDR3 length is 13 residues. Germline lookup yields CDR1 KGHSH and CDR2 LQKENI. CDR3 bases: TGTGCCAGCTCACCGTACAGCTCCTACGAGCAGTACTTC. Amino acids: CASSPYSSYEQYF.

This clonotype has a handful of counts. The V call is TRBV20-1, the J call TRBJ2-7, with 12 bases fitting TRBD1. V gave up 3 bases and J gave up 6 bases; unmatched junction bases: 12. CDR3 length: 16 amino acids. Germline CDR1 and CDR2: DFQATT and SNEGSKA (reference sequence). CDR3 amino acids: CSASRPPGTGGLEQYF. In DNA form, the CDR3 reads TGCAGTGCTAGTCGCCCGCCCGGGACAGGGGGCCTCGAGCAGTACTTC.

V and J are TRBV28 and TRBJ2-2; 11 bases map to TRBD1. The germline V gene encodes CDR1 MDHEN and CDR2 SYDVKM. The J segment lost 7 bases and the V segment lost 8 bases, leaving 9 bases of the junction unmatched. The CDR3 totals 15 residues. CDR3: CASSYRDRGFGELFF. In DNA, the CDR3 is TGTGCCAGCTCGTACCGGGACAGGGGGTTCGGGGAGCTGTTTTTT.

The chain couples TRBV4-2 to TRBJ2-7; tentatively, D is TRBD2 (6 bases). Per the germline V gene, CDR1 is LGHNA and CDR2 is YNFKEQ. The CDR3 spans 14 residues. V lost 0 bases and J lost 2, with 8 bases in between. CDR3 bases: TGTGCCAGCAGCCAAGAGGCTAGCGCCTACGAGCAGTACTTC. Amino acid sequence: CASSQEASAYEQYF.

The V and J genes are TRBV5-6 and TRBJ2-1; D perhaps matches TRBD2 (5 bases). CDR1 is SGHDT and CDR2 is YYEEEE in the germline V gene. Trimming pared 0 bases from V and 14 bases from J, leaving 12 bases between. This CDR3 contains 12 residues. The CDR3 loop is CASSLVGRAEFF. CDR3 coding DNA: TGTGCCAGCAGCTTGGTGGGCAGAGCGGAGTTCTTC.

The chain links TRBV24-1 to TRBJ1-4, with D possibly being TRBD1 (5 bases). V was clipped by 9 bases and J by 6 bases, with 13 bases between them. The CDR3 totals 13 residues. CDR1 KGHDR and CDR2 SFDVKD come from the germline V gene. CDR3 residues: CATQAGEDEKLFF. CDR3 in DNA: TGTGCCACCCAGGCGGGGGAGGATGAAAAACTGTTTTTT.

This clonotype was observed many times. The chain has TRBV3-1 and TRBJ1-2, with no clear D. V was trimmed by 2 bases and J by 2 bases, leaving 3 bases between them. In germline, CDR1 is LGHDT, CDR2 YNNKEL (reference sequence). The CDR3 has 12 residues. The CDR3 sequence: CASSQQNYGYTF. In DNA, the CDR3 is TGTGCCAGCAGCCAACAGAACTATGGCTACACCTTC.

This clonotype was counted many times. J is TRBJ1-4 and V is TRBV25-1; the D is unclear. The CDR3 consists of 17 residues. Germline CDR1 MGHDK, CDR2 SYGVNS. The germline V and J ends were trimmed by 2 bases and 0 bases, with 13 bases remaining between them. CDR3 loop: CASSEVTPGSTNEKLFF. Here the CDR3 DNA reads TGTGCCAGCAGTGAAGTTACTCCCGGGTCAACTAATGAAAAACTGTTTTTT.

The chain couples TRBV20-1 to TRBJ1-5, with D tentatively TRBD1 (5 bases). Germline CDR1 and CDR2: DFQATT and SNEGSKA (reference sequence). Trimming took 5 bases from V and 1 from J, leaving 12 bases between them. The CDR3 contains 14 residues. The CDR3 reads CSAPPGGSNQPQHF. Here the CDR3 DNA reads TGCAGTGCTCCGCCGGGGGGGAGCAATCAGCCCCAGCATTTT.

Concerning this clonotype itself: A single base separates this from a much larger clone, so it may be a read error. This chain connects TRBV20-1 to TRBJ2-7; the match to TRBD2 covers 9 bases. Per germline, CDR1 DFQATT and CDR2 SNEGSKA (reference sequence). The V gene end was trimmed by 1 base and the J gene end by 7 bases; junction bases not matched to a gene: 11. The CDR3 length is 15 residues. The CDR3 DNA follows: TGCAGTGCTAGAGTTGGGCGGGGGGGCCGAATTGAGCAGTACTTC. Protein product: CSARVGRGGRIEQYF.

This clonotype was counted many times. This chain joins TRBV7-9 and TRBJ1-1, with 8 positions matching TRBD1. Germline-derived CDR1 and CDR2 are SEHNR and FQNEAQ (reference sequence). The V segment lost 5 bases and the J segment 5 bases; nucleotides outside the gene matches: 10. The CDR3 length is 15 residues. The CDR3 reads CASSHRTGLRTEAFF. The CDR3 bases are TGTGCCAGCAGCCACCGGACAGGGCTCCGGACTGAAGCTTTCTTT.

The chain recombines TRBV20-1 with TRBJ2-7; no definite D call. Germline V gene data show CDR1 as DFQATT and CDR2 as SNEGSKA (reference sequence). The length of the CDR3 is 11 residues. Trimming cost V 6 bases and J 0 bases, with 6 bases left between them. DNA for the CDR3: TGCAGTGCCCGTTACTCCTACGAGCAGTACTTC. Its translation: CSARYSYEQYF.

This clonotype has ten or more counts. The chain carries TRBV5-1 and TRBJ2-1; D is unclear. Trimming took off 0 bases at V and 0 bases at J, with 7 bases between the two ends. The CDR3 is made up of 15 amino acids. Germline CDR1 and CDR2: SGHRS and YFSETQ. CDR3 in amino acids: CASSLAGPSYNEQFF. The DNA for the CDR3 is TGCGCCAGCAGCTTGGCCGGGCCCTCCTACAATGAGCAGTTCTTC. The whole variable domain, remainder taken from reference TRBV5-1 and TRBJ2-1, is KAGVTQTPRYLIKTRGQQVTLSCSPISGHRSVSWYQQTPGQGLQFLFEYFSETQRNKGNFPGRFSGRQFSNSRSEMNVSTLELGDSALYLCASSLAGPSYNEQFFGPGTRLTVL.